A single sample gave rise to the 3 T cell receptor beta chains below, sequenced in a study of PD-1 blockade in classical Hodgkin lymphoma. Sample time point: cycle 4 day 1 (C4D1), after more than five weeks of nivolumab. All patients experienced relapse after autologous stem cell transplantation, and brentuximab vedotin exposure was variable. Sequencing was performed with immunoSEQ multiplex PCR; in TCRdb, only in-frame clones are kept and a portion is missing. The sample shows some 96,000 clones, 85% to 95% of them seen only once. The sequenced sample was peripheral blood mononuclear cells (PBMCs), obtained before the fourth cycle of nivolumab. The receptors come from a human donor with classical Hodgkin lymphoma.

V gene TRBV10-3 combines with J gene TRBJ1-2, with 8 bases fitting TRBD1. The V gene's germline CDR1 is ENHRY and CDR2 SYGVKD. J gave up 2 bases and V 0 bases, and 2 bases lay outside the gene matches. CDR3 length: 15 residues. CDR3 nucleotides: TGTGCCATCAGTGAGTCGCAGGGGGCGAACTATGGCTACACCTTC. Its translation is CAISESQGANYGYTF.

CDR3 amino acids: CASWYNEQFF. CDR3 sequence (DNA): TGTGCCAGCTGGTACAATGAGCAGTTCTTC. J is TRBJ2-1 and V is TRBV11-3; D gene ambiguous. The CDR3 contains 10 residues. Trimming took 8 bases from V and 4 from J, leaving 3 bases between them. Germline CDR1 SGHNT, CDR2 YENEEA.

V gene TRBV9 combines with J gene TRBJ2-1, with 9 bases identical to TRBD2. Per the germline V gene, CDR1 is SGDLS and CDR2 is YYNGEE. Trimming removed 0 bases from V and 7 bases from J; junction bases left unmatched: 14. This CDR3 has 18 amino acids. The CDR3 spells CASSVERNRREGPNEQFF. The DNA for the CDR3 is TGTGCCAGCAGCGTAGAGCGAAACAGGCGGGAGGGCCCTAATGAGCAGTTCTTC.